This T cell receptor (beta chain) was found in a study of blood T cells in healthy people across ages. This clonotype was observed a handful of times. Alongside a J-beta primer mix, a sample-barcoded 5' primer served in a second PCR lasting 7 to 11 cycles. TCRdb re-derived calls from the 5' RACE reads in MiXCR, one entry per CDR3 protein. The sample includes over 1,500,000 distinct CDR3 sequences, roughly 43% of them seen just once. The length of the CDR3 is 14 residues. Trimming pared 4 bases from V and 4 bases from J, leaving 14 bases between. CDR1 and CDR2 (germline): SGHRS, YFSETQ. The chain combines TRBV5-1 with TRBJ1-2; D not certain. The specimen sequenced was blood. This receptor was identified in a human donor in good health. DNA for the CDR3: TGCGCCAGCAGCCCGGAGGACGGAGCCTATGGCTACACCTTC. It is translated as CASSPEDGAYGYTF.